The text below deals with one TCR beta chain. Per the authors' pipeline: Estimates of nucleated cell counts were drawn from the amplification of reference gene primers. Produced via immunoSEQ multiplex PCR; TCRdb's table is partial and in-frame only. The V and J calls and the clone size are those of that table, but D and trimming were determined from the DNA. Of 300,000 to 450,000 clones listed, 85% are singletons. The CDR3 totals 16 residues. V dropped 0 bases and J dropped 2; count of bases not matched to a gene: 3. Germline-derived CDR1 and CDR2 are LGHDT and YNNKEL (reference sequence). This specimen comes from a study of blood T cell repertoires in COVID-19. The overall study: Samples of COVID-19 (acute and convalescent) were obtained from the United States, Italy and Spain. PBMCs, B-cell-depleted T cells, or T cells were the source of the cDNA or gDNA that made up the material.

This clonotype was sampled from a woman aged 18-35 years with acute or convalescent COVID-19. The sequenced material came from peripheral blood. The V call is TRBV3-1 (or the pseudogene TRBV3-2), the J call TRBJ2-3, with 9 nucleotides matching TRBD2. The CDR3 reads CASSQEVAGVTDTQYF. CDR3 bases: TGTGCCAGCAGCCAAGAGGTAGCGGGGGTCACAGATACGCAGTATTTT.